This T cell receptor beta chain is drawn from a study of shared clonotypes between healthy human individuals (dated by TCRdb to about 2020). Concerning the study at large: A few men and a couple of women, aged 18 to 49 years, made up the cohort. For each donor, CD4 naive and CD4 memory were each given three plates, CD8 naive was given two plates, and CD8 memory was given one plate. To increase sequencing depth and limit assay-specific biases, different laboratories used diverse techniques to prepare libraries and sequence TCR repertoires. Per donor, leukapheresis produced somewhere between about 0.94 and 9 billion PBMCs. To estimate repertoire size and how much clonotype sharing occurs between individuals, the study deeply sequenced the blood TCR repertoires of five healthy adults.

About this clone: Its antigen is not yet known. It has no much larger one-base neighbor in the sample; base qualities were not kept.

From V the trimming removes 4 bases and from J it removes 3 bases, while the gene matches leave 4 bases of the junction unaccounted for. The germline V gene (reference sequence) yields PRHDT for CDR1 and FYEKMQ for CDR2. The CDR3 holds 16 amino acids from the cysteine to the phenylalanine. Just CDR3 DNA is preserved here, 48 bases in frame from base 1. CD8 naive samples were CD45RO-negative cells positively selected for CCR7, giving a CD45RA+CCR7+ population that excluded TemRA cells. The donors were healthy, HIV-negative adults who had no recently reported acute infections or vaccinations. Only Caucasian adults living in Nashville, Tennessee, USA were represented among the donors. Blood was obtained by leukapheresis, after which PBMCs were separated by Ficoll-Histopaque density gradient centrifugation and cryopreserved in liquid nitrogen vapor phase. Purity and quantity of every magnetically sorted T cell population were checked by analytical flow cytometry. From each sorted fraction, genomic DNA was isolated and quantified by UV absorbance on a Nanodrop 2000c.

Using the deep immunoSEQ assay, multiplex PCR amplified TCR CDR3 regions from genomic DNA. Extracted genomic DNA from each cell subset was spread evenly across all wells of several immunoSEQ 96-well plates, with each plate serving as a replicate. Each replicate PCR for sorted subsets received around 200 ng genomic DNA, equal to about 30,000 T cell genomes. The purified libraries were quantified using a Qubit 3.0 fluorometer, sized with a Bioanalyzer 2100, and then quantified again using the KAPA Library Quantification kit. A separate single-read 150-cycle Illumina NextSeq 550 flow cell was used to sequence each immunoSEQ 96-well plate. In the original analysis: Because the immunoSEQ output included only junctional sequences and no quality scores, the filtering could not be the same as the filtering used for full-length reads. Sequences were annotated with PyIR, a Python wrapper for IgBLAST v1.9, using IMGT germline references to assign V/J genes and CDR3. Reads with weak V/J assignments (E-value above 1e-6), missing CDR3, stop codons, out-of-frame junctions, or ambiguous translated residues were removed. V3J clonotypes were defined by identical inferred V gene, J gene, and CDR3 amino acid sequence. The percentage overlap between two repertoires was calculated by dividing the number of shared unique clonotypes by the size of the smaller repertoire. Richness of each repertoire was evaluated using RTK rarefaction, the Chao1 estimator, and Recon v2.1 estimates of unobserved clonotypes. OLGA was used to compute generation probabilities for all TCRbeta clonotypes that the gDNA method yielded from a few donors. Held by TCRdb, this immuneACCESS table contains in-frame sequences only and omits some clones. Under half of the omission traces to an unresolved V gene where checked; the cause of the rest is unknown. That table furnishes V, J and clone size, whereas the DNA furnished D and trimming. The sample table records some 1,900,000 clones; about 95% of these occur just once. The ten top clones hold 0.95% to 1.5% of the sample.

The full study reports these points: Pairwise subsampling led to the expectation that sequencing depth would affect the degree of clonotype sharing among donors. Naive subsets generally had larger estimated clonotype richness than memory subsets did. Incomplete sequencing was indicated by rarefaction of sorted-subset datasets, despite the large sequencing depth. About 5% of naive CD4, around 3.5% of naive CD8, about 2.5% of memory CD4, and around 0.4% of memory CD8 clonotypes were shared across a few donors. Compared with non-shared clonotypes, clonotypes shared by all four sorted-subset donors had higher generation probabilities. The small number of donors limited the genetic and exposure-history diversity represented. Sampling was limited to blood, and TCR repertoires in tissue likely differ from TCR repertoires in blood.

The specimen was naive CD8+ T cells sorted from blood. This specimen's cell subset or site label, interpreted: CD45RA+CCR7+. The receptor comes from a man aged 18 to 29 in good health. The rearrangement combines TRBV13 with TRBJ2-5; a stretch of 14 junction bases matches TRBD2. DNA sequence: TGTGCCAGCAGCTCGAGACTAGCGGGAGGGGAAGAGACCCAGTACTTC. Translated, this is CASSSRLAGGEETQYF. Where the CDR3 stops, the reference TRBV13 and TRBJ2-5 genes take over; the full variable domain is AAGVIQSPRHLIKEKRETATLKCYPIPRHDTVYWYQQGPGQDPQFLISFYEKMQSDKGSIPDRFSAQQFSDYHSELNMSSLELGDSALYFCASSSRLAGGEETQYFGPGTRLLVL.